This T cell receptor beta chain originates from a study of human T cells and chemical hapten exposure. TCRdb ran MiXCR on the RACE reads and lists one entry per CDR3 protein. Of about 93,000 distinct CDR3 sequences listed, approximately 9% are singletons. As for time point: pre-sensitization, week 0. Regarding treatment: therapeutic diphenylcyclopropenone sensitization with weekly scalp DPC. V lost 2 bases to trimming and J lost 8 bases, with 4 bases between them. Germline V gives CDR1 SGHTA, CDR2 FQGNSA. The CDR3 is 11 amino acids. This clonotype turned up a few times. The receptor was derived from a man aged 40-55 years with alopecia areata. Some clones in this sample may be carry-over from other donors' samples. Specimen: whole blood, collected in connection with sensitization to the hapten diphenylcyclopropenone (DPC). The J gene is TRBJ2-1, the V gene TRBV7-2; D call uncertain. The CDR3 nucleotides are TGTGCCAGCAGCTTACTCGATGAGCAGTTCTTC. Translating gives CASSLLDEQFF.